These 7 T cell receptor beta chains were all obtained from the same sample, sequenced in a study of T cells after yellow fever vaccination. TCRdb processed the 5' RACE reads anew with MiXCR; each CDR3 protein has one entry. The repertoire holds some 500,000 distinct CDR3 sequences, with less than 15% as singletons. The source was PBMCs, collected on the day of the yellow fever booster vaccination. The receptor source for this set is a young man who received the YFV17D yellow fever vaccine.

The CDR3 DNA reads TGTGCCAGCAGCCTTTACGAGGAGGAAAAACTGTTTTTT. This gives the protein CASSLYEEEKLFF. The chain combines TRBV3-1 with TRBJ1-4; D gene uncertain. CDR3 length: 13 residues. Trimming cost V 4 bases and J 8 bases, with 11 bases left between them. Germline V gene lookup returns CDR1 LGHDT and CDR2 YNNKEL (reference sequence).

This chain uses TRBV20-1 with TRBJ2-7; 8 nucleotides match TRBD2. CDR1 is DFQATT and CDR2 is SNEGSKA in the germline V gene (reference sequence). Germline trimming cut 2 bases from V and 6 bases from J; bases unmatched to any gene: 15. There are 16 residues in the CDR3. The CDR3, as DNA: TGCAGTGCTAGATCCAGCGGGAGCGAGCGTTTCGCCGAGCAGTACTTC. Protein: CSARSSGSERFAEQYF.

The V call is TRBV23-1, the J call TRBJ2-7; no clear D gene. TRBV23-1 is an open reading frame, and its role is uncertain. The CDR3 has 14 residues. V was clipped by 0 bases and J by 0 bases, with 6 bases between them. The CDR3 coding sequence is TGCGCCAGCAGTCAATCGCACAGCTCCTACGAGCAGTACTTC. This gives the protein CASSQSHSSYEQYF.

V usage is TRBV27 and J usage is TRBJ2-1, with 11 nucleotides matching TRBD2. V shed 6 bases and J 0 bases; nucleotides not matched to a gene: 10. Looked up from germline, CDR1 is MNHEY and CDR2 is SMNVEV (reference sequence). The CDR3 loop spans 18 amino acids. The CDR3 nucleotides read TGTGCCAGCAGCCCACGACTAGCGGGAACAAGCTCCTACAATGAGCAGTTCTTC. Translating gives CASSPRLAGTSSYNEQFF.

The CDR3: CASSQLAPSSSTYEQYF. DNA for the CDR3: TGCGCCAGCAGCCAGCTAGCGCCCTCAAGTTCCACCTACGAGCAGTACTTC. V and J are TRBV4-3 and TRBJ2-7; a weak D match, TRBD2 (6 bases). CDR3 size: 17 residues. Trimming stripped 3 bases from V and 2 bases from J, with 20 bases between. In germline, CDR1 is LGHNA, CDR2 YSLEER.

The chain uses TRBV20-1 and TRBJ2-5, with 8 bases identical to TRBD1. Germline values: CDR1 DFQATT, CDR2 SNEGSKA (reference sequence). This CDR3 is built from 12 residues. V lost 5 bases and J lost 3; bases outside the gene matches: 2. DNA for the CDR3: TGCAGTGCTTCGACAGGGGAAGAGACCCAGTACTTC. Protein sequence: CSASTGEETQYF.

This clonotype was seen a few times. This chain uses TRBV27 with TRBJ2-5, with 9 bases identical to TRBD1. The CDR3 runs to 14 residues. Germline V gene sequence: CDR1 MNHEY, CDR2 SMNVEV (reference sequence). V gave up 3 bases and J gave up 5 bases; unmatched junction bases: 4. The CDR3 reads CASSFDRGLETQYF. The CDR3 DNA reads TGTGCCAGCAGTTTTGACAGGGGGTTGGAGACCCAGTACTTC.